Listed below are T cell receptor beta chains from one sample, sequenced in a study of T cell changes during pregnancy in multiple sclerosis. TCRdb keeps only in-frame clones here, not all; method: immunoSEQ multiplex PCR. This table holds 95,000 to 110,000 clones, less than 95% found once. Specimen: peripheral blood, collected in the third trimester of pregnancy. The receptors were gathered from a female donor in good health, enrolled as a control in a pregnancy study. Each CDR3 is given with its conserved first and last residue. The D gene is left open where the match is weak. Only some rows state a clone size, as once, few, many or a class for expanded clones.

TRBV6-5	.	TRBJ1-1	15	.	CASSYPETGNTEAFF	TGTGCCAGCAGTTACCCAGAGACAGGGAACACTGAAGCTTTCTTT
TRBV6-5	.	TRBJ2-1	12	.	CASSSSAGEQFF	TGTGCCAGCAGTTCTAGTGCTGGTGAGCAGTTCTTC
TRBV27	.	TRBJ1-4	15	.	CASARVGVLYEKLFF	TGTGCCAGCGCCCGCGTAGGAGTTCTCTATGAAAAACTGTTTTTT
TRBV18	.	TRBJ1-5	15	TRBD1	CASSPGTGVQQPQHF	TGTGCCAGCTCACCAGGGACAGGCGTCCAACAGCCCCAGCATTTT
TRBV5-4	.	TRBJ2-3	15	TRBD2	CASSFERGDTDTQYF	TGTGCCAGCAGCTTTGAACGGGGGGACACAGATACGCAGTATTTT
TRBV5-1	.	TRBJ2-1	15	.	CASSLRVGSYNEQFF	TGCGCCAGCAGCTTGCGTGTCGGTTCCTACAATGAGCAGTTCTTC
TRBV30	.	TRBJ1-1	13	.	CAWSVNWGREAFF	TGTGCCTGGAGTGTAAATTGGGGGCGGGAAGCTTTCTTT
TRBV6-1	.	TRBJ2-3	15	.	CASKPDRTSTDTQYF	TGTGCCAGCAAACCTGACAGAACTAGCACAGATACGCAGTATTTT
TRBV6-1	.	TRBJ1-5	15	.	CASSRVGNSNQPQHF	TGTGCCAGCAGCCGAGTGGGCAATAGCAATCAGCCCCAGCATTTT
TRBV18	.	TRBJ2-2	12	.	CASSIGTGELFF	TGTGCCAGCTCAATCGGTACCGGGGAGCTGTTTTTT
TRBV18	.	TRBJ1-6	16	TRBD1	CASREWTGGYNSPLHF	TGTGCCAGCAGAGAGTGGACAGGGGGCTATAATTCACCCCTCCACTTT
TRBV2	.	TRBJ2-7	12	.	CASSPRYEEQYF	TGTGCCAGCAGTCCTCGCTACGAAGAGCAGTACTTC
TRBV2	.	TRBJ2-3	14	.	CASRGATSTDTQYF	TGTGCCAGCAGGGGGGCTACAAGCACAGATACGCAGTATTTT
TRBV5-1	.	TRBJ2-7	14	TRBD2	CASSFSGSSYEQYF	TGCGCCAGCAGCTTTAGCGGGTCCTCCTACGAGCAGTACTTC
TRBV6-1	.	TRBJ1-2	13	.	CASRPGGNYGYTF	TGTGCCAGCAGGCCAGGAGGGAACTATGGCTACACCTTC
TRBV5-6	.	TRBJ2-7	13	.	CASSLSGYVEQYF	TGTGCCAGCAGCCTATCAGGGTATGTCGAGCAGTACTTC
TRBV18	.	TRBJ1-1	14	.	CASSPRGSNTEAFF	TGTGCCAGCTCACCACGCGGTTCTAACACTGAAGCTTTCTTT
TRBV5-1	.	TRBJ2-1	15	TRBD2	CASSFLAGVDNEQFF	TGCGCCAGCAGCTTCTTAGCGGGGGTTGACAATGAGCAGTTCTTC
TRBV5-4	.	TRBJ2-7	14	.	CASSLRSGIGEQYF	TGTGCCAGCAGCTTGCGGTCAGGGATAGGCGAGCAGTACTTC
TRBV27	.	TRBJ1-2	16	.	CASSLSPDRLNYGYTF	TGTGCCAGCAGTTTATCTCCGGACAGACTTAACTATGGCTACACCTTC
TRBV9	.	TRBJ2-3	16	.	CASSVAVQRGTDTQYF	TGTGCCAGCAGCGTAGCTGTACAGCGGGGCACAGATACGCAGTATTTT
TRBV4-2	.	TRBJ1-5	16	.	CASSHQDGRGNQPQHF	TGTGCCAGCAGCCACCAAGATGGCAGGGGCAATCAGCCCCAGCATTTT
TRBV4-3	.	TRBJ1-2	15	TRBD1	CASSQDSDRVEGYTF	TGCGCCAGCAGCCAAGATTCGGACAGGGTGGAAGGCTACACCTTC
TRBV4-3	once	TRBJ1-4	15	.	CASSHLFSTNEKLFF	TGCGCCAGCAGCCACCTCTTCTCAACTAATGAAAAACTGTTTTTT
TRBV5-1	.	TRBJ1-4	16	.	CASSLRGTEDYEKLFF	TGCGCCAGCAGCTTGAGGGGGACCGAAGATTATGAAAAACTGTTTTTT
TRBV7-6	.	TRBJ1-3	15	.	CASSSPQGSGNTIYF	TGTGCCAGCAGCTCTCCTCAGGGTTCTGGAAACACCATATATTTT
TRBV7-2	.	TRBJ2-3	16	TRBD2	CASSLGRGGGTDTQYF	TGTGCCAGCAGCTTAGGACGGGGGGGAGGCACAGATACGCAGTATTTT
TRBV10-3	.	TRBJ1-5	12	.	CAIGDNLEPQHF	TGTGCCATCGGGGACAACCTAGAGCCCCAGCATTTT
TRBV10-3	once	TRBJ2-7	15	TRBD1	CAIRSEGAVTYEQYF	TGTGCCATCAGGAGTGAGGGGGCAGTAACGTACGAGCAGTACTTC
TRBV28	.	TRBJ2-3	16	TRBD2	CASSFAGGGGTDTQYF	TGTGCCAGCAGTTTTGCCGGGGGGGGTGGCACAGATACGCAGTATTTT
TRBV15	.	TRBJ2-1	15	TRBD2	CATSMSGGVYNEQFF	TGTGCCACCAGCATGAGCGGGGGGGTTTACAATGAGCAGTTCTTC
TRBV11-3	.	TRBJ2-3	14	.	CASSLAVSTDTQYF	TGTGCCAGCAGCTTAGCAGTCAGCACAGATACGCAGTATTTT
TRBV13	.	TRBJ1-4	15	TRBD1	CASSLGGQGTEKLFF	TGTGCCAGCAGCTTAGGAGGACAGGGGACGGAAAAACTGTTTTTT
TRBV4-2	.	TRBJ2-5	14	.	CASSQGTQQGTQYF	TGTGCCAGCAGCCAAGGGACACAGCAAGGGACCCAGTACTTC
TRBV4-3	.	TRBJ2-2	17	TRBD2	CASSQEASGGAAGELFF	TGCGCCAGCAGCCAAGAGGCCAGCGGGGGGGCGGCCGGGGAGCTGTTTTTT
TRBV5-1	once	TRBJ2-5	14	TRBD2	CASTSGGYPGTQYF	TGCGCCTCCACTAGCGGGGGGTACCCAGGAACCCAGTACTTC
TRBV4-2	.	TRBJ1-1	15	.	CASSHEQGRGTEAFF	TGTGCCAGCAGCCACGAACAGGGAAGGGGGACTGAAGCTTTCTTT
TRBV19	.	TRBJ2-5	16	TRBD2	CASSNQIAGGRETQYF	TGTGCCAGTAGTAACCAGATAGCGGGGGGGCGGGAGACCCAGTACTTC
TRBV19	.	TRBJ1-2	15	TRBD1	CASSMYDRGSYGYTF	TGTGCCAGTAGTATGTATGACAGGGGGAGCTATGGCTACACCTTC
TRBV7-9	.	TRBJ2-1	15	TRBD1	CASSPRQGIENEQFF	TGTGCCAGCAGCCCTCGACAGGGGATAGAGAATGAGCAGTTCTTC